This note documents a single T cell receptor beta chain sequence. The data originate from a study of control samples from healthy donors and cancer patients. Only in-frame clones appear in the TCRdb table, and some are missing; sequencing was by immunoSEQ multiplex PCR. The sample holds roughly 190,000 clones; 91% are singletons and the top ten take less than 1.6%. Sequenced sample: blood. The TCR was taken from a woman aged 25 to 45 in good health.

CDR3 residues: CASSLLAGTYEQYF. The CDR3 bases are TGTGCCAGCAGTTTACTAGCGGGCACCTACGAGCAGTACTTC. The V call is TRBV6-5, the J call TRBJ2-7, with 9 bases lining up with TRBD2. In germline, CDR1 is MNHEY, CDR2 SVGAGI. V lost 4 bases and J lost 2; bases outside the gene matches: 3. This CDR3 is built from 14 residues.